This TCR beta chain was sequenced during a study of identical twins. CDR3 length: 14 residues. CDR1 and CDR2 (germline): MNHEY, SMNVEV (reference sequence). The V and J ends lost 3 bases and 6 bases respectively, with 11 bases between them. TCRdb independently ran MiXCR on the 5' RACE reads; one entry per CDR3 protein. The sample shows 450,000 or so distinct CDR3 sequences, around an eighth of them seen only once. The same data also contributed to another study, on yellow fever vaccine responses in identical twins.

Input material: CD4+ T cells sorted from blood. The chain recombines TRBV27 with TRBJ2-2; D is unclear. This TCR was sampled from a woman aged 18-29 years in good health. Here the CDR3 reads CASSFERPPGELFF. CDR3 nucleotides: TGTGCCAGCAGTTTCGAAAGACCCCCCGGGGAGCTGTTTTTT.